The sequence of this TCR beta chain was determined in a study of T cell responses to AZD1222 COVID-19 vaccine. Study summary: The study pooled second doses at about 4 or about 12 weeks. Study-wide results and limits: At baseline, seropositivity was found in only a handful of AZD1222 recipients. Donors skewed white British and female; clonal diversity was possibly underestimated.

Clones were sequenced by immunoSEQ multiplex PCR, and TCRdb holds only the in-frame ones, with some missing. This repertoire shows 100,000 to 150,000 clones, roughly 89% found once; its top ten account for approximately 6%. Comment on this clone: Its antigen is unidentified.

Trimming pared 5 bases from V and 1 base from J, leaving 18 bases between. Germline V gene data show CDR1 as SGHTA and CDR2 as FQGNSA. The CDR3 sequence is 16 residues long. This receptor was obtained from an adult in good health. The chain combines TRBV7-2 with TRBJ2-7; no clear D. The starting material was peripheral blood, obtained on day 0 of AZD1222 vaccination. The CDR3 sequence is CASSPVTTLASYEQYF. DNA for the CDR3: TGTGCCAGCAGCCCTGTTACGACCCTGGCATCCTACGAGCAGTACTTC.